The 27 T cell receptor beta chains below all came from one sample that was sequenced in a study of T cell changes during pregnancy in multiple sclerosis. Measured with immunoSEQ multiplex PCR; TCRdb has only the in-frame clones, and not every one. The sample has fewer than 35,000 clones, approximately 94% seen once. The sample in question was CD4+ T cells from peripheral blood mononuclear cells, obtained in the second trimester of pregnancy. These receptors came from a female donor with multiple sclerosis, enrolled in a pregnancy study.

The genes are TRBV29-1 and TRBJ2-7, with 7 nucleotides matching TRBD1. Per germline, CDR1 SQVTM and CDR2 ANQGSEA. The CDR3 loop spans 12 amino acids. Trimming removed 7 bases from V and 2 bases from J; junction bases left unmatched: 5. DNA for the CDR3: TGCAGCGCATCAGACAGGGCCTACGAGCAGTACTTC. This translates into CSASDRAYEQYF.

This chain uses TRBV5-5 with TRBJ2-5, with a possible D match to TRBD2 (5 bases). This CDR3 region has 16 residues. V lost 1 base, J lost 0 bases, and 13 bases lay in between. Germline V gives CDR1 SGHKS, CDR2 YYEKEE (reference sequence). The CDR3 is CASSLSPTGYQETQYF. The CDR3 DNA follows: TGTGCCAGCAGCTTGAGTCCTACGGGGTACCAAGAGACCCAGTACTTC.

The chain carries TRBV15 and TRBJ2-7; perhaps TRBD2 as D (5 bases). This CDR3 contains 14 residues. V was pared by 1 base and J by 1 base, with 8 bases between. The germline gives CDR1 LNHNV, CDR2 YYDKDF (reference sequence). The CDR3 reads CATSRARASYEQYF. CDR3 nucleotide sequence: TGTGCCACCAGCAGAGCGCGGGCGTCCTACGAGCAGTACTTC.

The rearrangement uses TRBV6-5 and TRBJ1-2, with D possibly matching TRBD1 (6 bases). The CDR3 is made up of 12 amino acids. Trimming shortened V by 6 bases and J by 8 bases, and 13 bases separated the two germline ends. From germline, CDR1 is MNHEY and CDR2 SVGAGI. CDR3 in amino acids: CASSRGFGGYTF. In DNA form, the CDR3 reads TGTGCCAGCAGCAGGGGATTTGGGGGCTACACCTTC.

Note on this clone: One junction end does not reproduce the germline sequence, and a read error may be involved. This chain connects TRBV2 to TRBJ2-7; TRBD2 matches 10 bases. The length of the CDR3 is 16 residues. Germline CDR1 and CDR2: SNHLY and FYNNEI. CDR3 DNA: TGTGCCAGCAGTGAGATTAGGTCTAGCGGGAGTTACGGGCAGTACTTC. It encodes CASSEIRSSGSYGQYF. Full variable domain (rest looked up from reference TRBV2 and TRBJ2-7): EPEVTQTPSHQVTQMGQEVILRCVPISNHLYFYWYRQILGQKVEFLVSFYNNEISEKSEIFDDQFSVERPDGSNFTLKIRSTKLEDSAMYFCASSEIRSSGSYGQYFGPGTRLTVT.

V gene TRBV21-1 combines with J gene TRBJ2-3; whether TRBD2, the table's D call, matches the DNA was not checked. TRBV21-1 is described as a pseudogene. The CDR3 sequence is 15 residues long. The chain's CDR3 is CASRTGLASSDTQYF. CDR3 in DNA: TGTGCCAGCAGGACGGGACTAGCAAGCTCAGATACGCAGTATTTT.

The gene calls are TRBV7-9 and TRBJ2-1; possible D gene TRBD2, 6 bases. V shed 5 bases and J shed 5 bases, with 28 bases lying between them. Per the germline V gene, CDR1 is SEHNR and CDR2 is FQNEAQ (reference sequence). The length of the CDR3 is 19 residues. The DNA of the CDR3 is TGTGCCAGCAGCCCTAGAACATACGCGGGACTCTCAGAGAACAATGAGCAGTTCTTC. Protein product: CASSPRTYAGLSENNEQFF.

The genes are TRBV28 and TRBJ1-2; perhaps TRBD1 as D (6 bases). CDR1 is MDHEN, CDR2 SYDVKM, per germline. The CDR3 sequence is 13 residues long. Trimming removed 3 bases at V and 6 bases at J, with 11 bases between. The CDR3 sequence is CASSFRGADGYTF. The CDR3 nucleotides read TGTGCCAGCAGTTTTCGGGGGGCGGATGGCTACACCTTC.

V usage is TRBV7-2 and J usage is TRBJ1-1; D perhaps matches TRBD1 (5 bases). V lost 2 bases, J lost 0 bases, and 10 bases lay in between. The germline V gene has CDR1 SGHTA and CDR2 FQGNSA. The CDR3 has 15 residues. Here the CDR3 DNA reads TGTGCCAGCAGCTTACAGGGCGGTATGAACACTGAAGCTTTCTTT. Amino acids: CASSLQGGMNTEAFF.

The V gene is TRBV21-1, the J gene TRBJ2-7; the table's D call, TRBD1, was not checked against the DNA. TRBV21-1 is shown as a pseudogene. The CDR3 has 12 residues. For the CDR3, the DNA is TGTGCCACCGGACATGTTTCCTACGAGCAGTACTTC. Translated, it gives CATGHVSYEQYF.

This clone has only a few counts. V is TRBV7-9 and J is TRBJ1-1; possible D gene TRBD1, 5 bases. Germline V lookup: CDR1 SEHNR, CDR2 FQNEAQ (reference sequence). The V gene lost 6 bases and the J gene lost 4 bases, with 15 bases spanning the gap. The CDR3 totals 14 residues. This CDR3 is CASSFLGGGTEAFF. CDR3 DNA sequence: TGTGCCAGCAGTTTTCTCGGGGGAGGCACTGAAGCTTTCTTT.

The gene calls are TRBV21-1 and TRBJ2-5; the DNA was not used to check the table's D call, TRBD1. TRBV21-1 represents a pseudogene. The CDR3 loop spans 17 amino acids. The CDR3 bases are TGTGCCAGCAGCAAATATTTCTTAAACAGGGGAACCGAGACCCAGTACTTC. This translates into CASSKYFLNRGTETQYF.

The chain has TRBV7-3 and TRBJ2-6, with D hard to call. There are 16 residues in the CDR3. CDR1 is SGHTA and CDR2 is FQGTGA in the germline V gene. Trimming removed 3 bases at V and 0 bases at J, with 9 bases between. CDR3 protein: CASSFRSGSGANVLTF. As DNA, the CDR3 is TGTGCCAGCAGCTTCCGTTCGGGCTCTGGGGCCAACGTCCTGACTTTC.

This clone was seen only once. V usage is TRBV7-2 and J usage is TRBJ2-2; D unclear. The V end lost 0 bases, the J end lost 5 bases, and 7 bases lay between the germline ends. The CDR3 totals 14 residues. CDR1 and CDR2 from the germline V gene are SGHTA and FQGNSA. This CDR3 reads CASSLAAVTGELFF. The CDR3 DNA reads TGTGCCAGCAGCTTAGCGGCGGTTACCGGGGAGCTGTTTTTT. The whole variable domain, filled in from reference TRBV7-2 and TRBJ2-2, reads GAGVSQSPSNKVTEKGKDVELRCDPISGHTALYWYRQSLGQGLEFLIYFQGNSAPDKSGLPSDRFSAERTGGSVSTLTIQRTQQEDSAVYLCASSLAAVTGELFFGEGSRLTVL.

The genes are TRBV2 and TRBJ1-4; 8 bases line up with TRBD1. CDR3 length: 15 residues. The V and J ends lost 1 base and 8 bases, in that order; junction bases with no gene match: 6. Germline CDR1 reads SNHLY; CDR2 reads FYNNEI. The CDR3 region is CASSEVTGVGEKLFF. The CDR3 bases are TGTGCCAGCAGTGAAGTGACAGGGGTTGGCGAAAAACTGTTTTTT. Complete variable domain (other parts from reference TRBV2 and TRBJ1-4): EPEVTQTPSHQVTQMGQEVILRCVPISNHLYFYWYRQILGQKVEFLVSFYNNEISEKSEIFDDQFSVERPDGSNFTLKIRSTKLEDSAMYFCASSEVTGVGEKLFFGSGTQLSVL.

This sequence joins TRBV7-2 and TRBJ2-3, with D perhaps TRBD2 (7 bases). Trimming removed 1 base from V and 6 bases from J, with 14 bases in between. Germline V CDR1 and CDR2: SGHTA, FQGNSA. The CDR3 extends over 15 amino acids. The chain's CDR3 is CASSLGAGRGDTQYF. In nucleotides, the CDR3 is TGTGCCAGCAGCTTAGGGGCAGGGAGGGGGGATACGCAGTATTTT.

This sequence joins TRBV7-2 and TRBJ1-3; tentatively, D is TRBD1 (5 bases). V was clipped by 0 bases and J by 3 bases, with 6 bases between them. The CDR3 has 14 amino acids. Per germline, CDR1 SGHTA and CDR2 FQGNSA. The CDR3 loop is CASSLAQGGNTIYF. In nucleotides, the CDR3 is TGTGCCAGCAGCTTAGCCCAGGGTGGAAACACCATATATTTT.

The chain uses TRBV10-3 and TRBJ1-1, with a possible D match to TRBD1 (6 bases). Germline V gene data show CDR1 as ENHRY and CDR2 as SYGVKD. There are 12 residues in the CDR3. Between the trimmed V and J ends, which lost 7 bases and 8 bases, there was a span of 14 bases. The CDR3 region has the DNA TGTGCCATCAAGGCTACAGGGCAAGAAGCTTTCTTT. It codes for CAIKATGQEAFF.

The chain recombines TRBV30 with TRBJ2-3; tentatively, D is TRBD2 (6 bases). Looked up from germline, CDR1 is GTSNPN and CDR2 is SVGIG (reference sequence). V was trimmed by 5 bases and J by 3 bases, leaving 6 bases between them. The CDR3 runs 11 residues. The CDR3 region is CAWGGTDTQYF. The CDR3 DNA is TGTGCCTGGGGGGGGACAGATACGCAGTATTTT.

The V gene is TRBV29-1, the J gene TRBJ2-3; D is perhaps TRBD1 (6 bases). The germline V and J ends were trimmed by 4 bases and 2 bases, with 10 bases remaining between them. Germline CDR1 reads SQVTM; CDR2 reads ANQGSEA. The CDR3 sequence is 13 residues long. The CDR3 is CSVGGQSTDTQYF. In nucleotides, the CDR3 is TGCAGCGTTGGGGGGCAGTCCACAGATACGCAGTATTTT.

This clone was found once. The chain is built from TRBV6-5 and TRBJ2-7, with D perhaps matching TRBD2 (6 bases). The V gene's germline CDR1 is MNHEY and CDR2 SVGAGI. This CDR3 region has 14 residues. Trimming removed 2 bases at V and 6 bases at J, with 14 bases between. Here the CDR3 reads CASSYTGGAFEQYF. The CDR3 nucleotides read TGTGCCAGCAGTTACACCGGAGGGGCATTCGAGCAGTACTTC.

This chain uses TRBV5-1 with TRBJ2-3; 8 bases match TRBD2. CDR3 length equals 15 residues. The V gene end was trimmed by 1 base and the J gene end by 4 bases; junction bases not matched to a gene: 5. Germline CDR1 reads SGHRS; CDR2 reads YFSETQ. The CDR3 here is CASSLPGLGADTQYF. Written as DNA, the CDR3 is TGCGCCAGCAGCTTGCCGGGACTAGGGGCAGATACGCAGTATTTT.

J is TRBJ2-3 and V is TRBV27; D not resolved. V lost 2 bases, J lost 2 bases, and 11 bases lay in between. The CDR3 contains 15 residues. Per germline, CDR1 MNHEY and CDR2 SMNVEV (reference sequence). CDR3 protein: CASSLGLIPTDTQYF. The CDR3 region has the DNA TGTGCCAGCAGTTTAGGGCTAATTCCCACAGATACGCAGTATTTT.

CDR3 DNA sequence: TGTGCCAGCAGACTAGCGGGAGCCCAAGAGACCCAGTACTTC. Translation: CASRLAGAQETQYF. The chain links TRBV11-2 to TRBJ2-5; 11 bases line up with TRBD2. J gave up 1 base and V 6 bases, and 1 base lay outside the gene matches. The CDR3 spans 14 residues. Looked up from germline, CDR1 is SGHAT and CDR2 is FQNNGV. The entire variable domain, with the rest obtained from reference TRBV11-2 and TRBJ2-5, is as follows: EAGVAQSPRYKIIEKRQSVAFWCNPISGHATLYWYQQILGQGPKLLIQFQNNGVVDDSQLPKDRFSAERLKGVDSTLKIQPAKLEDSAVYLCASRLAGAQETQYFGPGTRLLVL.

The CDR3 DNA is TGTGCCAGCAGCTTCGCCTACGAGCAGTACTTC. Protein product: CASSFAYEQYF. V usage is TRBV13 and J usage is TRBJ2-7; no firm D call. V lost 3 bases to trimming and J lost 2 bases, with 2 bases between them. The CDR3 length is 11 residues. CDR1 is PRHDT and CDR2 is FYEKMQ in the germline V gene (reference sequence).

The chain couples TRBV5-6 to TRBJ2-2; D remains ambiguous. Deletions cut 4 bases from V and 3 bases from J, with 16 bases between. Looked up from germline, CDR1 is SGHDT and CDR2 is YYEEEE. The CDR3 has 16 residues. This chain's CDR3 is CASSAPGSLYTGELFF. CDR3 sequence (DNA): TGTGCCAGCAGCGCGCCCGGTTCCTTATACACCGGGGAGCTGTTTTTT.

The table lists this clone with a count of one. This chain links TRBV7-2 with TRBJ2-7; 7 bases are shared with TRBD1. The CDR3 consists of 15 residues. Germline-derived CDR1 and CDR2 are SGHTA and FQGNSA. The J segment lost 1 base and the V segment lost 1 base, leaving 4 bases of the junction unmatched. For the CDR3, the DNA is TGTGCCAGCAGCTTAGTAGACAGGGTGTCCTACGAGCAGTACTTC. Its translation is CASSLVDRVSYEQYF.